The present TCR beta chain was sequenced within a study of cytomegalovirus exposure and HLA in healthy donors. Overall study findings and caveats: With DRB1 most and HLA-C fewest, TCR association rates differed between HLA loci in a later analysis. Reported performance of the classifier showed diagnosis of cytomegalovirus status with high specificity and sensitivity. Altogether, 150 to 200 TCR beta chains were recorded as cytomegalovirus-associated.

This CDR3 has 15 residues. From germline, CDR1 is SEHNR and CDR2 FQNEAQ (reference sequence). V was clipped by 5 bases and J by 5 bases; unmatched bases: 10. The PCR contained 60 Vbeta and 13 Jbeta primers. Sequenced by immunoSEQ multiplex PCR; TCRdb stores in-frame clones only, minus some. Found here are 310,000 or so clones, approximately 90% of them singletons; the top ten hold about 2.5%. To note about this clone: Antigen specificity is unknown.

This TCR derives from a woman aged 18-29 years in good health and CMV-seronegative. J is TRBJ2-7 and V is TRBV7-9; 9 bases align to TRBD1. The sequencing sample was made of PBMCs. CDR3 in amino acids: CASSRIGQGIDEQYF. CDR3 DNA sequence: TGTGCCAGCAGCCGGATCGGACAGGGGATCGACGAGCAGTACTTC. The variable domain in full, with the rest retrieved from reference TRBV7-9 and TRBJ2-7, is DTGVSQNPRHKITKRGQNVTFRCDPISEHNRLYWYRQTLGQGPEFLTYFQNEAQLEKSRLLSDRFSAERPKGSFSTLEIQRTEQGDSAMYLCASSRIGQGIDEQYFGPGTRLTVT.